The present TCR beta chain was sequenced within a study of breast tumors, draining lymph nodes, adjacent tissues. The table lists this clonotype with many counts. The antigen is undetermined. TCRdb re-called the multiplex PCR reads through MiXCR, storing one row per CDR3 protein. Of approximately 190,000 distinct CDR3 sequences listed, approximately 31% are singletons. Study-wide points: Tumor T cell lymph node origin was a supported hypothesis, not proven. Compared with lymph nodes, tumors were less diverse; compared with nontumor tissue, more.

The J segment lost 4 bases and the V segment lost 1 base, leaving 3 bases of the junction unmatched. From germline, CDR1 is DFQATT and CDR2 SNEGSKA (reference sequence). This CDR3 region has 16 residues. Breast cancer patients provided tissue from their axillary draining lymph nodes. The sample consisted of axillary lymph node tissue. The genes are TRBV20-1 and TRBJ2-3, with TRBD2 matching over 15 bases. The source is a female donor with breast cancer. Some clones in this sample may be carry-over from other donors' samples. DNA for the CDR3: TGCAGTGCTAGAGTCAGGACTAGCGGGGGGGCAGATACGCAGTATTTT. As protein: CSARVRTSGGADTQYF.